The present T cell receptor (beta chain) was sequenced within a study of blood T cell repertoires in COVID-19. Study details: The United States, Italy and Spain supplied acute and convalescent COVID-19 samples.

Original processing notes: Estimation of nucleated cell counts was performed using reference gene primer amplification. Only in-frame clones appear in the TCRdb table, and some are missing; sequencing was by immunoSEQ multiplex PCR. V, J and clone size derive from that table, while D and trimming were established from the DNA sequence. The table includes some 250,000 clones, 70% to 75% detected once. Germline CDR1 and CDR2: ENHRY and SYGVKD. V was pared by 6 bases and J by 4 bases, with 13 bases between. The CDR3 extends over 13 amino acids. The rearrangement uses TRBV10-3 and TRBJ2-7; D not resolved. This TCR was sampled from a woman of 80 years or more with acute or convalescent COVID-19. Material for sequencing was peripheral blood. CDR3 nucleotide sequence: TGTGCCATCAGGGAACAGATGTTATACGAGCAGTACTTC. Its protein product is CAIREQMLYEQYF.